This entry lists 18 T cell receptor beta chains sequenced from one sample in a study of monozygotic twins with inflammatory bowel disease. TCRdb reprocessed the 5' RACE reads and keeps a single row for each CDR3 protein, giving no DNA. Recorded for this sample: 400,000 to 500,000 distinct CDR3 sequences. Sample: blood. All receptors derive from a human donor with ulcerative colitis or Crohn's disease, or a healthy co-twin of an affected twin (not recorded which).

CDR3 in amino acids: CASSGGTGPYTDTQYF. The rearrangement uses TRBV5-1 and TRBJ2-3; TCRdb names TRBD1, which stays unverified in the absence of DNA. The CDR3 contains 16 residues. Germline CDR1 reads SGHRS; CDR2 reads YFSETQ.

The CDR3: CATSDPGENTYNEQFF. The chain employs TRBV24-1 and TRBJ2-1. Germline V gives CDR1 KGHDR, CDR2 SFDVKD. CDR3 length equals 16 residues.

V gene TRBV28 combines with J gene TRBJ1-1; there is no DNA to check the TCRdb D call of TRBD1. The CDR3 runs to 13 residues. Germline V lookup: CDR1 MDHEN, CDR2 SYDVKM. CDR3: CASIPPQGYVAFF.

The V and J genes are TRBV4-1 and TRBJ2-2. Germline V gene sequence: CDR1 MGHRA, CDR2 YSYEKL. The CDR3 covers 16 residues. This chain's CDR3 is CASSQDLGGNTGELFF.

The chain couples TRBV29-1 to TRBJ1-2; the D call from TCRdb, TRBD1, cannot be confirmed without DNA. The germline CDR1 and CDR2 sequences are SQVTM and ANQGSEA. CDR3 length: 14 amino acids. CDR3 sequence reads: CSVEWDRGDYGYTF.

The V and J genes are TRBV6-1 and TRBJ1-1. The CDR3 runs 16 residues. Germline V gives CDR1 MNHNS, CDR2 SASEGT. The chain's CDR3 is CASTEGGGLANTEAFF.

The chain joins TRBV30 to TRBJ2-7; TCRdb names TRBD1, which stays unverified in the absence of DNA. Germline V gives CDR1 GTSNPN, CDR2 SVGIG (reference sequence). The CDR3 sequence is 12 residues long. The CDR3 sequence is CAWGEQGHEQYF. Full variable domain (outside the CDR3, taken from reference TRBV30 and TRBJ2-7): SQTIHQWPATLVQPVGSPLSLECTVEGTSNPNLYWYRQAAGRGLQLLFYSVGIGQISSEVPQNLSASRPQDRQFILSSKKLLLSDSGFYLCAWGEQGHEQYFGPGTRLTVT.

The V and J genes are TRBV7-9 and TRBJ2-2; the D call of TRBD1 rests on TCRdb alone, since no DNA is present to check it. Germline CDR1 SEHNR, CDR2 FQNEAQ (reference sequence). CDR3 size: 15 residues. The CDR3 sequence: CASSFTTGLAGELFF. The variable domain in full, completed from reference TRBV7-9 and TRBJ2-2, reads DTGVSQNPRHKITKRGQNVTFRCDPISEHNRLYWYRQTLGQGPEFLTYFQNEAQLEKSRLLSDRFSAERPKGSFSTLEIQRTEQGDSAMYLCASSFTTGLAGELFFGEGSRLTVL.

V and J are TRBV5-4 and TRBJ2-5; TCRdb indicates TRBD2, and absent DNA this call remains unverified. The germline V gene has CDR1 SGHNT and CDR2 YYREEE (reference sequence). The CDR3 has 15 amino acids. The CDR3 protein is CASSWTSGEGETQYF.

The gene calls are TRBV7-9 and TRBJ2-7; TCRdb proposes TRBD2, but this gene call is untestable without DNA. This CDR3 is built from 14 residues. CDR1 is SEHNR and CDR2 is FQNEAQ in the germline V gene (reference sequence). CDR3: CASSHTSVRNEQYF. Filled out from reference TRBV7-9 and TRBJ2-7, the complete variable domain reads DTGVSQNPRHKITKRGQNVTFRCDPISEHNRLYWYRQTLGQGPEFLTYFQNEAQLEKSRLLSDRFSAERPKGSFSTLEIQRTEQGDSAMYLCASSHTSVRNEQYFGPGTRLTVT.

The chain couples TRBV5-1 to TRBJ1-1. The CDR3 is made up of 14 amino acids. Germline lookup yields CDR1 SGHRS and CDR2 YFSETQ. CDR3 sequence: CASSLSAALGEAFF. The variable domain in full, with the rest retrieved from reference TRBV5-1 and TRBJ1-1, is KAGVTQTPRYLIKTRGQQVTLSCSPISGHRSVSWYQQTPGQGLQFLFEYFSETQRNKGNFPGRFSGRQFSNSRSEMNVSTLELGDSALYLCASSLSAALGEAFFGQGTRLTVV.

The rearrangement links TRBV30 to TRBJ2-7; TCRdb picks TRBD2, but there is no DNA to check that call. This CDR3 spans 15 amino acids. Germline V gives CDR1 GTSNPN, CDR2 SVGIG (reference sequence). The CDR3 sequence: CAWNLPGLGSSEQYF.

The rearrangement uses TRBV12-3 or TRBV12-4 and TRBJ2-3; there is no DNA to check the TCRdb D call of TRBD2. The CDR3 runs to 17 residues. The CDR3 is CASSLAGGKRSTDTQYF.

The chain couples TRBV4-2 to TRBJ1-5; TCRdb's assignment of TRBD1 cannot be checked, as there is no DNA. Germline loops: CDR1 LGHNA, CDR2 YNFKEQ. CDR3 length: 19 residues. The CDR3 spells CASSQDNFGGRRGDQPQHF.

The gene calls are TRBV7-3 and TRBJ2-4; no DNA is available, so the TRBD1 call from TCRdb remains unchecked. The CDR3 consists of 12 residues. Germline V lookup: CDR1 SGHTA, CDR2 FQGTGA. CDR3 region: CASSLNGQIQYF.

V usage is TRBV6-1 and J usage is TRBJ1-2; the TRBD1 assignment by TCRdb is unverifiable without DNA. The germline CDR1 and CDR2 sequences are MNHNS and SASEGT. CDR3 length: 15 residues. The chain's CDR3 is CASSPRDRVGYGYTF.

This chain uses TRBV29-1 with TRBJ1-2; TCRdb calls TRBD1, which cannot be checked without DNA. The V gene's germline CDR1 is SQVTM and CDR2 ANQGSEA. The CDR3 has 11 residues. The CDR3 loop reads CSVGQGDGYTF. Looking up the rest from reference TRBV29-1 and TRBJ1-2 gives the full variable domain: SAVISQKPSRDICQRGTSLTIQCQVDSQVTMMFWYRQQPGQSLTLIATANQGSEATYESGFVIDKFPISRPNLTFSTLTVSNMSPEDSSIYLCSVGQGDGYTFGSGTRLTVV.

The genes are TRBV2 and TRBJ1-6. Looked up from germline, CDR1 is SNHLY and CDR2 is FYNNEI. This CDR3 is built from 14 residues. The CDR3 loop reads CATLPGARNSPLHF.